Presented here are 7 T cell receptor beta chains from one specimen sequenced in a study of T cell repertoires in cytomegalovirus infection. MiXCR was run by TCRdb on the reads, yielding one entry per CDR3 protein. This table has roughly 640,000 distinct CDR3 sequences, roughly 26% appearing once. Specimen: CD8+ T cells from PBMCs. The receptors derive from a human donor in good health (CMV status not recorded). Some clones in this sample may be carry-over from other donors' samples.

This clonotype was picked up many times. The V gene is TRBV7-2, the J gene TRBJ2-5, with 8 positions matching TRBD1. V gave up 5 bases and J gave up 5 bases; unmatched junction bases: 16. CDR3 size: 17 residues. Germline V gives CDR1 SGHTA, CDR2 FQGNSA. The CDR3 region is CASSEWWDRPVAETQYF. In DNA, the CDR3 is TGTGCCAGCAGCGAATGGTGGGACAGGCCCGTAGCGGAGACCCAGTACTTC.

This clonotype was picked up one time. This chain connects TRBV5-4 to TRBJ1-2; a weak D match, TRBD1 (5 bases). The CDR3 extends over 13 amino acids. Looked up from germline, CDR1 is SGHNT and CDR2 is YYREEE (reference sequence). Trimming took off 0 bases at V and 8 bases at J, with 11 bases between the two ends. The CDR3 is CASSLDAGPGYTF. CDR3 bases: TGTGCCAGCAGCTTGGATGCGGGGCCCGGCTACACCTTC.

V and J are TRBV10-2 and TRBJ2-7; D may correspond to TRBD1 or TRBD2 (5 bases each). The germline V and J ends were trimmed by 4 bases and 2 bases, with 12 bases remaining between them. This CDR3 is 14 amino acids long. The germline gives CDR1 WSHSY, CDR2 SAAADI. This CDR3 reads CASSAGTLAYEQYV. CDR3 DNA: TGCGCCAGCAGTGCTGGGACGTTGGCCTACGAGCAGTACGTC.

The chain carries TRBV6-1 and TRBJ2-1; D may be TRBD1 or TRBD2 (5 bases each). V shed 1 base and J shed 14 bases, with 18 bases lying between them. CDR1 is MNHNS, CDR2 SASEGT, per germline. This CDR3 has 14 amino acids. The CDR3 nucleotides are TGTGCCAGCAGTGAAGTGAAAGAGGGGCATAGGGAGTTCTTC. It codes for CASSEVKEGHREFF.

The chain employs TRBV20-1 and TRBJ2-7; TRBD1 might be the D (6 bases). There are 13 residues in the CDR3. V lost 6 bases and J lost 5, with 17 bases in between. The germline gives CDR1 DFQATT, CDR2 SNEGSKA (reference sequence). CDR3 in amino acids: CSALVRDTNEQYF. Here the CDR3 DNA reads TGCAGTGCCCTGGTTAGGGACACCAACGAGCAGTACTTC.

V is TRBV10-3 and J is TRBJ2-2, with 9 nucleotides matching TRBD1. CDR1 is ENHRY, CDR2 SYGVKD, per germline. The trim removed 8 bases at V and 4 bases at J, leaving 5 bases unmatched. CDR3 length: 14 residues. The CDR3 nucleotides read TGTGCCATCCCGGACAGGGGAGGCACCGGGGAGCTGTTTTTT. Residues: CAIPDRGGTGELFF.

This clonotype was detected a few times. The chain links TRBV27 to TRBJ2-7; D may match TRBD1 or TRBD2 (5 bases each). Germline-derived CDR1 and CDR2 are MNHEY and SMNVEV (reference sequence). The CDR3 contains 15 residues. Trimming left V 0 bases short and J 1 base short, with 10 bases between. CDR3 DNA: TGTGCCAGCAGTTTATCGGGGACCGCTTCCTACGAGCAGTACTTC. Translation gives CASSLSGTASYEQYF.